A single sample gave rise to the 3 T cell receptor beta chains below, sequenced in a study of cytomegalovirus exposure and HLA in healthy donors. Both 60 Vbeta primers and 13 Jbeta primers went into the PCR. The data were produced by immunoSEQ multiplex PCR, yet TCRdb's version contains in-frame clones alone and is incomplete. The repertoire holds nearly 110,000 clones, with 81% as singletons. Sequenced material: PBMCs. These receptors originate from a man aged 25-45 years in good health and CMV-seronegative.

The CDR3 here is CASSSDRVEKLFF. The CDR3, as DNA: TGTGCCAGCAGCTCTGACAGGGTCGAAAAACTGTTTTTT. This chain joins TRBV7-9 and TRBJ1-4; TRBD1 matches 7 bases. J was trimmed by 8 bases and V by 4 bases; bases with no gene match: 4. The germline CDR1 and CDR2 sequences are SEHNR and FQNEAQ (reference sequence). The CDR3 has 13 residues.

The chain recombines TRBV6-6 with TRBJ2-7; the D gene is possibly TRBD2 (6 bases). CDR1 and CDR2 from the germline V gene are MNHNY and SVGAGI (reference sequence). This CDR3 comprises 11 residues. Trimming shortened V by 9 bases and J by 6 bases, and 12 bases separated the two germline ends. For the CDR3, the DNA is TGTGCCAGTGGGGGGTTTGGCGAGCAGTACTTC. Amino acids: CASGGFGEQYF.

Written as DNA, the CDR3 is TGTGCCAGCAGCTTTACTAGCAGGTACGAGCAGTACTTC. Its translation is CASSFTSRYEQYF. The chain joins TRBV5-6 to TRBJ2-7; tentatively, D is TRBD2 (6 bases). The V end was cut by 2 bases, the J end by 4 bases, with 10 bases between. Germline lookup yields CDR1 SGHDT and CDR2 YYEEEE. The CDR3 runs 13 residues.